These 30 T cell receptor beta chains were all obtained from the same sample, sequenced in a study of shared clonotypes between healthy human individuals. Naive CD8 isolation took CD45RO-negative cells positively selected for CCR7 and excluded terminally differentiated effector memory CD45RA+ cells. Using immunoSEQ multiplex PCR, the repertoire was profiled, and TCRdb retains in-frame clones only, with some absent. The sample holds some 2 million clones, approximately 94% seen once. Material for sequencing was naive CD8+ T cells sorted from blood. Source of these receptors: a man between 18 and 29 years old in good health.

The V gene is TRBV5-1, the J gene TRBJ2-3; D possibly corresponds to TRBD2 (6 bases). Germline CDR1 reads SGHRS; CDR2 reads YFSETQ. The CDR3 extends over 15 amino acids. Deletions cut 0 bases from V and 2 bases from J, with 10 bases between. CDR3 sequence reads: CASSLEGDFTDTQYF. DNA of the CDR3: TGCGCCAGCAGCTTGGAAGGGGACTTCACAGATACGCAGTATTTT.

The chain employs TRBV27 and TRBJ1-2; 7 positions match TRBD1. The V segment lost 5 bases and the J segment 5 bases; nucleotides outside the gene matches: 8. This CDR3 has 14 residues. Germline-derived CDR1 and CDR2 are MNHEY and SMNVEV (reference sequence). This chain's CDR3 is CASSPQPGGYGYTF. The CDR3 DNA follows: TGTGCCAGCAGTCCCCAGCCAGGGGGGTATGGCTACACCTTC.

The V call is TRBV7-2, the J call TRBJ1-2, with 7 bases matching TRBD1. Germline values: CDR1 SGHTA, CDR2 FQGNSA. The CDR3 has 16 amino acids. V trimming: 7 bases; J trimming: 2 bases; junction bases outside the gene matches: 13. The CDR3 protein is CASTTPRDRVNYGYTF. The CDR3 region has the DNA TGTGCCAGCACCACCCCCAGAGACAGGGTGAACTATGGCTACACCTTC.

The chain couples TRBV7-3 to TRBJ2-1; D is perhaps TRBD1 or TRBD2 (5 bases each). Germline values: CDR1 SGHTA, CDR2 FQGTGA. CDR3 length: 16 amino acids. The ends were cut back, 2 bases at V and 3 bases at J, with 14 bases in the middle. The CDR3 reads CASSLLATEIYNEQFF. The CDR3 DNA reads TGTGCCAGCAGCTTATTAGCGACAGAGATCTACAATGAGCAGTTCTTC.

This clone came up once. The sample holds other DNA sequences that translate to the same CDR3. CDR3 in DNA: TGTGCCAGCAGTTTCGGAGGGGACGAGCAGTACTTC. It codes for CASSFGGDEQYF. The genes are TRBV27 and TRBJ2-7, with a tentative D call TRBD2 (6 bases). Germline-derived CDR1 and CDR2 are MNHEY and SMNVEV (reference sequence). The CDR3 totals 12 residues. V lost 3 bases, J lost 5 bases, and 8 bases lay in between.

For the CDR3, the DNA is TGTGCCAGCAGTTACAGGGGAACGGAAGCTTTCTTT. Protein product: CASSYRGTEAFF. The chain links TRBV7-9 to TRBJ1-1; 7 bases align to TRBD1. V was pared by 6 bases and J by 8 bases, with 6 bases of the junction left unmatched. Germline assignment: CDR1 SEHNR and CDR2 FQNEAQ (reference sequence). This CDR3 has 12 residues.

V usage is TRBV5-6 and J usage is TRBJ2-7; tentative D call: TRBD1 (5 bases). Per germline, CDR1 SGHDT and CDR2 YYEEEE. The ends were cut back, 3 bases at V and 4 bases at J, with 17 bases in the middle. This CDR3 has 15 residues. CDR3 sequence: CASSSPRAGIYEQYF. DNA for the CDR3: TGTGCCAGCAGCTCCCCCCGGGCAGGGATATACGAGCAGTACTTC.

CDR3 nucleotide sequence: TGTGCCAGCAGTTACTCGAGTGCGACCACAGATACGCAGTATTTT. Its protein product is CASSYSSATTDTQYF. The V and J genes are TRBV6-5 and TRBJ2-3, with D unresolved. The CDR3 runs 15 residues. Germline values: CDR1 MNHEY, CDR2 SVGAGI. Between the trimmed V and J ends, which lost 0 bases and 2 bases, there was a span of 9 bases.

Comments on this clone: This specimen includes other DNA sequences encoding the same CDR3. The rearrangement links TRBV27 to TRBJ1-6, with D unclear. V lost 3 bases and J lost 7, with 10 bases in between. Germline CDR1 MNHEY, CDR2 SMNVEV (reference sequence). The CDR3 extends over 14 amino acids. The CDR3 nucleotides are TGTGCCAGCAGTTTCTCGGGAGGGAATTCACCCCTCCACTTT. Translated: CASSFSGGNSPLHF.

V gene TRBV4-3 combines with J gene TRBJ2-3; D may be TRBD1 (5 bases). The V gene's germline CDR1 is LGHNA and CDR2 YSLEER. Trimming shortened V by 5 bases and J by 2 bases, and 14 bases separated the two germline ends. The CDR3 totals 15 residues. As DNA, the CDR3 is TGCGCCAGCAGCGGTCTAGGGGTTTACACAGATACGCAGTATTTT. This codes for CASSGLGVYTDTQYF.

The J gene is TRBJ2-2, the V gene TRBV2; D gene ambiguous. The V end lost 6 bases, the J end lost 0 bases, and 14 bases lay between the germline ends. This CDR3 is 16 amino acids long. Germline CDR1 reads SNHLY; CDR2 reads FYNNEI. In nucleotides, the CDR3 is TGTGCCAGCAGCCCCACTGAAGCGTCGAACACCGGGGAGCTGTTTTTT. Its protein is CASSPTEASNTGELFF. The complete variable domain, with remaining parts taken from reference TRBV2 and TRBJ2-2, reads EPEVTQTPSHQVTQMGQEVILRCVPISNHLYFYWYRQILGQKVEFLVSFYNNEISEKSEIFDDQFSVERPDGSNFTLKIRSTKLEDSAMYFCASSPTEASNTGELFFGEGSRLTVL.

The table lists this clone with a count of one. Distinct nucleotide sequences in the sample also encode this CDR3. The chain couples TRBV9 to TRBJ1-6; D ambiguous. This CDR3 contains 14 residues. Trimming took 5 bases from V and 0 from J, leaving 6 bases between them. Germline V gene sequence: CDR1 SGDLS, CDR2 YYNGEE. CDR3 protein: CASSESSYNSPLHF. The CDR3 DNA is TGTGCCAGCAGTGAGAGCTCCTATAATTCACCCCTCCACTTT.

Here the CDR3 reads CASSAGAAYEQYF. The CDR3 DNA is TGTGCCAGCTCCGCTGGGGCGGCCTACGAGCAGTACTTC. The chain carries TRBV28 and TRBJ2-7; D is possibly TRBD1 (5 bases). The CDR3 totals 13 residues. Trimming removed 8 bases from V and 2 bases from J, with 13 bases in between. Germline CDR1 MDHEN, CDR2 SYDVKM.

The chain combines TRBV4-1 with TRBJ2-3; 11 bases match TRBD2. The germline V gene has CDR1 MGHRA and CDR2 YSYEKL. The CDR3 consists of 20 residues. Trimming took 3 bases from V and 3 from J; bases not matched to a gene: 17. The CDR3 sequence: CASSHIKGASGGPGTDTQYF. The CDR3, as DNA: TGCGCCAGCAGCCATATAAAGGGTGCTAGCGGGGGGCCTGGAACAGATACGCAGTATTTT.

This clone was seen only once. The chain recombines TRBV2 with TRBJ2-5; D tentatively fits TRBD1 or TRBD2 (5 bases each). The length of the CDR3 is 14 residues. The V end lost 1 base, the J end lost 5 bases, and 11 bases lay between the germline ends. Germline V gene data show CDR1 as SNHLY and CDR2 as FYNNEI. The CDR3 is CASSEGSGTETQYF. The CDR3 coding sequence is TGTGCCAGCAGTGAAGGGTCAGGGACGGAGACCCAGTACTTC.

This sequence joins TRBV4-3 and TRBJ1-1, with TRBD1 as a possible D gene (6 bases). The CDR3 consists of 15 residues. Per germline, CDR1 LGHNA and CDR2 YSLEER. Between the trimmed V and J ends, which lost 7 bases and 1 base, there was a span of 16 bases. The CDR3 nucleotides read TGCGCCAGCACCGGTTATCTGGGACAGAACACTGAAGCTTTCTTT. Translating it yields CASTGYLGQNTEAFF.

The gene calls are TRBV7-8 and TRBJ2-7, with TRBD1 matching over 10 bases. The length of the CDR3 is 16 residues. Germline V gives CDR1 SGHVS, CDR2 FQNEAQ. V shed 3 bases, J shed 4 bases, and the junction held 9 bases outside the gene matches. The CDR3 region is CASSFSGTGVMYEQYF. CDR3 sequence (DNA): TGTGCCAGCAGCTTCAGCGGGACAGGGGTTATGTACGAGCAGTACTTC. The variable domain in full, completed from reference TRBV7-8 and TRBJ2-7, reads GAGVSQSPRYKVAKRGQDVALRCDPISGHVSLFWYQQALGQGPEFLTYFQNEAQLDKSGLPSDRFFAERPEGSVSTLKIQRTQQEDSAVYLCASSFSGTGVMYEQYFGPGTRLTVT.

The V call is TRBV5-1, the J call TRBJ1-1; TRBD1 might be the D (5 bases). The CDR3 has 13 amino acids. Germline V lookup: CDR1 SGHRS, CDR2 YFSETQ. V was shortened by 10 bases and J by 6 bases, with 19 bases between the two germline ends. The CDR3 loop reads CASSGRGDAEAFF. CDR3 nucleotides: TGCGCCTCAAGTGGGCGGGGGGACGCTGAAGCTTTCTTT.

The sample holds one count of this clone. The chain is built from TRBV7-8 and TRBJ2-2; 15 bases are a match to TRBD2. CDR1 is SGHVS and CDR2 is FQNEAQ in the germline V gene. The trim removed 3 bases at V and 1 base at J, leaving 6 bases unmatched. This CDR3 spans 19 amino acids. Written as DNA, the CDR3 is TGTGCCAGCAGCTTTCCGGGACTAGCGGGAGGTTTGAACACCGGGGAGCTGTTTTTT. This codes for CASSFPGLAGGLNTGELFF.

This rearrangement joins TRBV6-5 to TRBJ2-1; tentative D call: TRBD2 (6 bases). The CDR3 contains 13 residues. CDR1 is MNHEY, CDR2 SVGAGI, per germline. V was clipped by 2 bases and J by 8 bases, with 10 bases between them. In nucleotides, the CDR3 is TGTGCCAGCAGTTACCGGGCTAGCGATGAGCAGTTCTTC. It translates to CASSYRASDEQFF.

V and J are TRBV27 and TRBJ1-1; TRBD1 aligns across 10 bases. With 8 bases clipped from V and 3 bases from J, the junction kept 3 bases outside the gene matches. Per the germline V gene, CDR1 is MNHEY and CDR2 is SMNVEV (reference sequence). The CDR3 totals 13 residues. As DNA, the CDR3 is TGTGCCAGCGGGACAGGGGTGGACACTGAAGCTTTCTTT. Amino acids: CASGTGVDTEAFF.

This clone was observed a single time. The CDR3 loop is CASSLQPAGGSETQYF. CDR3 nucleotide sequence: TGCGCCAGCAGCCTCCAACCAGCGGGAGGTTCAGAGACCCAGTACTTC. The rearrangement links TRBV4-1 to TRBJ2-5; 9 bases align to TRBD2. The CDR3 is made up of 16 amino acids. Germline CDR1 MGHRA, CDR2 YSYEKL. Losses at the gene ends were 4 bases for V and 4 bases for J; bases not matched to a gene: 10.

A word on this clone: Other DNA sequences within the sample encode an identical CDR3. The chain combines TRBV6-5 with TRBJ1-1, with D possibly TRBD1 on 6 matching bases. This CDR3 spans 12 amino acids. Germline V gene data show CDR1 as MNHEY and CDR2 as SVGAGI. V lost 5 bases to trimming and J lost 4 bases, with 8 bases between them. For the CDR3, the DNA is TGTGCCAGCAGTGCAGGGGTCACTGAAGCTTTCTTT. Translation: CASSAGVTEAFF.

The sample holds one count of this clone. The V gene is TRBV15, the J gene TRBJ1-2; D may be TRBD1 (6 bases). Germline V gene data show CDR1 as LNHNV and CDR2 as YYDKDF (reference sequence). The CDR3 extends over 15 amino acids. Trimming left V 0 bases short and J 4 bases short, with 12 bases between. The CDR3 is CATSRDRTAGYGYTF. CDR3 nucleotide sequence: TGTGCCACCAGCAGAGATAGGACAGCCGGCTATGGCTACACCTTC.

The J gene is TRBJ2-1, the V gene TRBV7-9; 7 bases map to TRBD1. V trimming: 1 base; J trimming: 5 bases; junction bases outside the gene matches: 5. The V gene's germline CDR1 is SEHNR and CDR2 FQNEAQ (reference sequence). This CDR3 comprises 15 residues. The CDR3 coding sequence is TGTGCCAGCAGCTTAGGGACAGGCAAACACAATGAGCAGTTCTTC. The encoded protein is CASSLGTGKHNEQFF. Filled out from reference TRBV7-9 and TRBJ2-1, the complete variable domain reads DTGVSQNPRHKITKRGQNVTFRCDPISEHNRLYWYRQTLGQGPEFLTYFQNEAQLEKSRLLSDRFSAERPKGSFSTLEIQRTEQGDSAMYLCASSLGTGKHNEQFFGPGTRLTVL.

The rearrangement joins TRBV19 to TRBJ1-1; D unresolved. The germline CDR1 and CDR2 sequences are LNHDA and SQIVND (reference sequence). The V end was cut by 3 bases, the J end by 4 bases, with 12 bases between. The CDR3 length is 14 residues. The CDR3 reads CASSMKGGITEAFF. CDR3 nucleotide sequence: TGTGCCAGTAGTATGAAGGGAGGCATCACTGAAGCTTTCTTT.

The chain uses TRBV11-2 and TRBJ2-7, with D possibly being TRBD1 (6 bases). Trimming cost V 1 base and J 5 bases, with 12 bases left between them. This CDR3 contains 14 residues. Per germline, CDR1 SGHAT and CDR2 FQNNGV. The CDR3 DNA sequence: TGTGCCAGCAGCTTAGTAGTAGGGGGACACGAGCAGTACTTC. This gives the protein CASSLVVGGHEQYF.

The chain is built from TRBV2 and TRBJ1-1, with 7 bases lining up with TRBD1. The CDR3 contains 16 residues. V dropped 6 bases and J dropped 5; count of bases not matched to a gene: 15. The germline CDR1 and CDR2 sequences are SNHLY and FYNNEI. The CDR3 here is CASSRGAGTEGTEAFF. DNA of the CDR3: TGTGCCAGCAGCCGTGGGGCCGGGACAGAAGGAACTGAAGCTTTCTTT.

A remark on this clone: One end of the junction is discordant with germline, which a read error may explain. This chain links TRBV4-3 with TRBJ1-2; unclear D gene. CDR1 is LGHNA, CDR2 YSLEER, per germline. The CDR3 has 16 amino acids. CDR3 amino acids: CASSEEPAGANYGYTF. The CDR3 DNA is TGCGCCAGCAGCGAAGAACCGGCGGGAGCTAACTATGGCTACACCTTC.

The chain carries TRBV30 and TRBJ2-7; 12 bases match TRBD2. In germline, CDR1 is GTSNPN, CDR2 SVGIG (reference sequence). The CDR3 covers 13 residues. V gave up 4 bases and J gave up 3 bases; unmatched junction bases: 1. The CDR3 is CAWKTSGSYEQYF. In DNA form, the CDR3 reads TGTGCCTGGAAGACTAGCGGGAGCTACGAGCAGTACTTC. Drawing the rest from reference TRBV30 and TRBJ2-7, the complete variable domain is SQTIHQWPATLVQPVGSPLSLECTVEGTSNPNLYWYRQAAGRGLQLLFYSVGIGQISSEVPQNLSASRPQDRQFILSSKKLLLSDSGFYLCAWKTSGSYEQYFGPGTRLTVT.